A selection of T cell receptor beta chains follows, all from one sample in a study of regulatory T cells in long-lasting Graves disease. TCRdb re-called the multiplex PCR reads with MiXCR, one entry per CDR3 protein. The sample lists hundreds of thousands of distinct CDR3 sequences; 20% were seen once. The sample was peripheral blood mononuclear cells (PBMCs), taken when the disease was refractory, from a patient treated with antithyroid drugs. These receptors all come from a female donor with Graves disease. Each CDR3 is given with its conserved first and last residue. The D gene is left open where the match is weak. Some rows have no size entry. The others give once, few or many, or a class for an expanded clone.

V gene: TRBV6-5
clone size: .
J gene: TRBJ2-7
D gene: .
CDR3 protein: CASSYPGGAGYSYEQYF
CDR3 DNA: TGTGCCAGCAGTTACCCCGGGGGAGCGGGCTACTCCTACGAGCAGTACTTC

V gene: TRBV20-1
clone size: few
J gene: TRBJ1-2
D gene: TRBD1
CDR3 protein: CSADRGKNYGYTF
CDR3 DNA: TGCAGTGCAGACAGGGGGAAAAACTATGGCTACACCTTC

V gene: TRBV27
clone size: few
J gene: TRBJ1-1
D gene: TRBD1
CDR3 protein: CASSLDGTGVTEAFF
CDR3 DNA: TGTGCCAGCAGTTTAGACGGGACAGGGGTTACTGAAGCTTTCTTT

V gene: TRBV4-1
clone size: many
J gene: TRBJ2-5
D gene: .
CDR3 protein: CASSPLERKETQYF
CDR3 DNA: TGCGCCAGCAGCCCCCTCGAGAGAAAAGAGACCCAGTACTTC

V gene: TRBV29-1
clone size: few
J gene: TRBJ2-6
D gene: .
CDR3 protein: CSWCWAGANVLTF
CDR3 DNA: TGCAGCTGGTGCTGGGCCGGGGCCAACGTCCTGACTTTC

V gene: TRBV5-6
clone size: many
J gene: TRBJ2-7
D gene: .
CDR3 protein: CASSWGQNYEQYF
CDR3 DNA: TGTGCCAGCAGCTGGGGGCAGAACTACGAGCAGTACTTC

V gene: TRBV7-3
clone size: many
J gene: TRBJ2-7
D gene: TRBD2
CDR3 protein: CASSAGLAGASEQYF
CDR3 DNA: TGTGCCAGCAGCGCCGGACTAGCGGGAGCGTCCGAGCAGTACTTC

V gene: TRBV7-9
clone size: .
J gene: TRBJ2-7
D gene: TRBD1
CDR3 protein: CASDAPGTDYEQYF
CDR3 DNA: TGTGCCAGCGACGCCCCAGGGACAGACTACGAGCAGTACTTC

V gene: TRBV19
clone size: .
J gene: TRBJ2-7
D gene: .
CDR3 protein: CASRRGAAYEQYF
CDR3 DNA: TGTGCCTCACGACGGGGGGCGGCCTACGAGCAGTACTTC

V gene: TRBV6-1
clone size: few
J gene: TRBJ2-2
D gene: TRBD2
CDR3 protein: CASSDGRANTGELFF
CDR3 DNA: TGTGCCAGCAGCGACGGGAGGGCGAACACCGGGGAGCTGTTTTTT

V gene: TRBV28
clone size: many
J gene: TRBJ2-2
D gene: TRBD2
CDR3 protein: CASSSGLASNTGELFF
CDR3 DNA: TGTGCCAGCAGTTCAGGACTAGCCTCGAACACCGGGGAGCTGTTTTTT

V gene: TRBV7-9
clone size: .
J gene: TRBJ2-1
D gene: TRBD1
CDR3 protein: CASSPDRALYNEQFF
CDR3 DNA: TGTGCCAGCAGCCCGGACAGGGCCCTCTACAATGAGCAGTTCTTC

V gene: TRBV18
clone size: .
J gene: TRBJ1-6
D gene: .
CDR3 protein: CASSPPRRDYNSPLHF
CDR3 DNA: TGTGCCAGCTCACCACCGAGACGGGACTATAATTCACCCCTCCACTTT

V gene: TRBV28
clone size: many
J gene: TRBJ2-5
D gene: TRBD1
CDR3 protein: CASSTTGGGGETQYF
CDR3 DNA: TGTGCCAGCAGTACGACAGGGGGCGGGGGAGAGACCCAGTACTTC

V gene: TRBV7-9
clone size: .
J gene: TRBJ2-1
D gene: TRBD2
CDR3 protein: CASFAGAENEQFF
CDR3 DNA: TGTGCCAGCTTCGCGGGAGCAGAGAATGAGCAGTTCTTC

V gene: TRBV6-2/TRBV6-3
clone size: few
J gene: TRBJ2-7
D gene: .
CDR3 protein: CASSYFGVVEQYF
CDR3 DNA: TGTGCCAGCAGTTACTTTGGGGTTGTCGAGCAGTACTTC

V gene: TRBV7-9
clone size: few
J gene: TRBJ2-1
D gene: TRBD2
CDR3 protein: CASSSRTSGVFYNEQFF
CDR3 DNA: TGTGCCAGCAGCTCGAGGACTAGCGGGGTATTCTACAATGAGCAGTTCTTC